The source of this TCR beta chain is a study of naive and memory T cell subsets. General study points: Over 90% of naive TCR sequences appeared only once, unlike memory subsets. From naive to CM, EM and EMRA, diversity decreased and Gini increased.

Four subsets defined by CD45RA and CD27 were sorted after CD3, CD4, CD8 and live/dead staining. An equimolar mix of two oligonucleotides served as the beta constant-region primer for TRBC1 and TRBC2. The ligated cDNA underwent four PCR rounds using SP2 and nested alpha and beta constant-region primers. TCRdb fed the UMI-ligation and nested PCR reads into MiXCR, producing one record per CDR3 protein. The data contain 140,000 to 150,000 distinct CDR3 sequences, about 15% of them singletons. Germline V gives CDR1 SGHTA, CDR2 FQGNSA. The CDR3 covers 14 residues. Between the trimmed V and J ends, which lost 4 bases and 6 bases, there was a span of 13 bases. This clonotype was detected only a few times. Antigen: not known.

This chain joins TRBV7-2 and TRBJ1-3, with a weak D call TRBD1 (5 bases). Sample: naive CD4+ T cells from blood. The clonotype comes from a human donor in good health. The CDR3 here is CASSSQGPINTIYF. The CDR3 DNA follows: TGTGCCAGCAGCTCCCAGGGCCCTATAAACACCATATATTTT. Complete variable domain (other parts from reference TRBV7-2 and TRBJ1-3): GAGVSQSPSNKVTEKGKDVELRCDPISGHTALYWYRQSLGQGLEFLIYFQGNSAPDKSGLPSDRFSAERTGGSVSTLTIQRTQQEDSAVYLCASSSQGPINTIYFGEGSWLTVV.